This T cell receptor beta chain was observed in a study of blood T cell repertoires in COVID-19. Measured with immunoSEQ multiplex PCR; TCRdb has only the in-frame clones, and not every one. The table records some 40,000 clones, 80% to 95% of them present only once. V shed 4 bases and J shed 4 bases, with 13 bases lying between them. This CDR3 spans 14 amino acids. Germline values: CDR1 LGHDT, CDR2 YNNKEL (reference sequence). The source material was peripheral blood. The rearrangement links TRBV3-1 (or the pseudogene TRBV3-2) to TRBJ1-1, with a possible D match to TRBD1 (5 bases). The TCR was taken from a woman older than 75 with acute or convalescent COVID-19. The CDR3 DNA follows: TGTGCCAGCAGCCGGGCCTGGGGGGGCACTGAAGCTTTCTTT. It translates to CASSRAWGGTEAFF.